These 32 T cell receptor beta chains came from one sample sequenced in a study of shared clonotypes between healthy human individuals. The method was immunoSEQ multiplex PCR; TCRdb's version includes in-frame clones alone and lacks a portion of them. The sample has roughly 2.2 million clones; more than 80% are singletons. Sequenced input: naive CD4+ T cells from PBMCs. The subset here: CD45RA+ positively selected. These receptors all stem from a man in his late teens or twenties in good health. Some clones in this sample may be carry-over from other donors' samples.

The chain links TRBV2 to TRBJ1-1; a possible D gene is TRBD1 (5 bases). Germline V gene data show CDR1 as SNHLY and CDR2 as FYNNEI. CDR3 length: 12 residues. The V and J ends lost 7 bases and 4 bases respectively, with 10 bases between them. In DNA form, the CDR3 reads TGTGCCAGCAAGCGGGGGACCACTGAAGCTTTCTTT. This translates into CASKRGTTEAFF.

The gene calls are TRBV6-5 and TRBJ2-1; TRBD2 matches 7 bases. Germline V lookup: CDR1 MNHEY, CDR2 SVGAGI. The CDR3 has 12 amino acids. V trimming: 6 bases; J trimming: 9 bases; junction bases outside the gene matches: 5. CDR3 nucleotides: TGTGCCAGCAGACCTTCGGGGGGTGAGCAGTTCTTC. Translated, it gives CASRPSGGEQFF.

A single count supports this clone. The V call is TRBV7-9, the J call TRBJ2-7, with 10 nucleotides matching TRBD1. V lost 4 bases, J lost 6 bases, and 9 bases stayed unmatched. The CDR3 runs to 15 residues. Germline V gene data show CDR1 as SEHNR and CDR2 as FQNEAQ (reference sequence). The CDR3 region is CASSSRDRGWGEQYF. As DNA, the CDR3 is TGTGCCAGCAGCTCCCGGGACAGGGGCTGGGGCGAGCAGTACTTC.

V usage is TRBV5-6 and J usage is TRBJ1-1, with D tentatively TRBD1 (6 bases). The CDR3 sequence is 12 residues long. Germline-derived CDR1 and CDR2 are SGHDT and YYEEEE. The V and J ends lost 5 bases and 8 bases respectively, with 13 bases between them. The CDR3 here is CASSSTTGEAFF. The CDR3, as DNA: TGTGCCAGCAGTTCGACGACAGGAGAAGCTTTCTTT.

This clone was observed a few times. This chain uses TRBV28 with TRBJ1-5; no definite D call. V was shortened by 6 bases and J by 2 bases, with 14 bases between the two germline ends. Per the germline V gene, CDR1 is MDHEN and CDR2 is SYDVKM. This CDR3 comprises 15 residues. CDR3 coding DNA: TGTGCCAGCAGAAATCCGGGTCTGGGCAATCAGCCCCAGCATTTT. This codes for CASRNPGLGNQPQHF.

This chain uses TRBV30 with TRBJ1-1; TRBD1 matches 7 bases. This CDR3 comprises 15 residues. The junction had 7 bases not matched to a gene; V was cut back by 2 bases and J by 1 base. Germline CDR1 is GTSNPN and CDR2 is SVGIG (reference sequence). The CDR3 loop is CAWSKRGQRNTEAFF. CDR3 in DNA: TGTGCCTGGAGTAAAAGGGGACAGCGGAACACTGAAGCTTTCTTT.

The rearrangement joins TRBV5-1 to TRBJ1-4; possibly TRBD1 for D (5 bases). The V and J ends lost 4 bases and 8 bases respectively, with 15 bases between them. Germline V gives CDR1 SGHRS, CDR2 YFSETQ. CDR3 size: 14 residues. The CDR3 coding sequence is TGCGCCAGCAGCCCTAGGGGATCTGAAGAAAAACTGTTTTTT. As protein: CASSPRGSEEKLFF.

The rearrangement links TRBV6-5 to TRBJ1-4; D unclear. Germline CDR1 and CDR2: MNHEY and SVGAGI. V gave up 1 base and J gave up 1 base, with 7 bases separating them. The CDR3 is 15 amino acids. The CDR3 sequence: CASSYYGRTNEKLFF. Written as DNA, the CDR3 is TGTGCCAGCAGTTACTATGGAAGAACTAATGAAAAACTGTTTTTT.

The chain links TRBV30 to TRBJ2-1, with D maybe TRBD1 (6 bases). CDR3 length: 14 residues. With 0 bases removed from V and 7 bases from J, the gap between germline ends came to 13 bases. In germline, CDR1 is GTSNPN, CDR2 SVGIG (reference sequence). CDR3 in amino acids: CAWSVQGVGNEQFF. DNA for the CDR3: TGTGCCTGGAGTGTACAGGGAGTGGGAAATGAGCAGTTCTTC.

The chain links TRBV19 to TRBJ2-1; 14 nucleotides line up with TRBD2. The CDR3 is 16 residues long. Germline lookup yields CDR1 LNHDA and CDR2 SQIVND (reference sequence). V dropped 6 bases and J dropped 6; count of bases not matched to a gene: 7. CDR3 sequence: CASSRKGLAGGNEQFF. In DNA form, the CDR3 reads TGTGCCAGTAGCCGGAAAGGACTAGCGGGGGGCAATGAGCAGTTCTTC.

The chain uses TRBV28 and TRBJ2-1; D is possibly TRBD1 (6 bases). The germline V gene encodes CDR1 MDHEN and CDR2 SYDVKM. CDR3 length equals 16 residues. Trimming cost V 1 base and J 0 bases, with 10 bases left between them. CDR3 sequence: CASSLFRDTSYNEQFF. The CDR3 region has the DNA TGTGCCAGCAGTTTATTCCGGGACACCTCCTACAATGAGCAGTTCTTC.

V gene TRBV30 combines with J gene TRBJ2-7; 8 positions match TRBD1. V was pared by 0 bases and J by 3 bases, with 4 bases of the junction left unmatched. The length of the CDR3 is 14 residues. Per the germline V gene, CDR1 is GTSNPN and CDR2 is SVGIG (reference sequence). The CDR3 nucleotides are TGTGCCTGGAGTGTAAGCAGGGGGCGCTACGAGCAGTACTTC. The encoded protein is CAWSVSRGRYEQYF.

The V and J genes are TRBV5-1 and TRBJ2-7; a weak D match, TRBD2 (5 bases). This CDR3 spans 15 amino acids. Trimming cost V 4 bases and J 2 bases, with 16 bases left between them. Germline CDR1 SGHRS, CDR2 YFSETQ. The chain's CDR3 is CASSPPRPGTYEQYF. CDR3 nucleotides: TGCGCCAGCAGCCCCCCCCGTCCGGGGACCTACGAGCAGTACTTC.

The chain employs TRBV7-2 and TRBJ2-1, with 7 bases aligning to TRBD2. CDR1 is SGHTA and CDR2 is FQGNSA in the germline V gene. The CDR3 is 15 residues long. The ends lost 5 bases at V and 4 bases at J; junction bases unmatched: 8. CDR3 residues: CASSTGGSLYNEQFF. CDR3 nucleotide sequence: TGTGCCAGCAGCACCGGGGGGTCGCTATACAATGAGCAGTTCTTC. The complete variable domain, with remaining parts taken from reference TRBV7-2 and TRBJ2-1, reads GAGVSQSPSNKVTEKGKDVELRCDPISGHTALYWYRQSLGQGLEFLIYFQGNSAPDKSGLPSDRFSAERTGGSVSTLTIQRTQQEDSAVYLCASSTGGSLYNEQFFGPGTRLTVL.

The chain uses TRBV28 and TRBJ2-1; TRBD2 matches 10 bases. CDR1 and CDR2 from the germline V gene are MDHEN and SYDVKM. CDR3 length: 15 amino acids. With V trimmed by 2 bases and J by 10 bases, 8 bases remained unmatched. The CDR3 DNA sequence: TGTGCCAGCAGTTTACCTAGCGGGAGCTTAAAAGAGCAGTTCTTC. It encodes CASSLPSGSLKEQFF.

The genes are TRBV9 and TRBJ1-2, with no clear D. Germline values: CDR1 SGDLS, CDR2 YYNGEE. The CDR3 spans 16 residues. Trimming shortened V by 3 bases and J by 1 base, and 16 bases separated the two germline ends. The CDR3 DNA reads as TGTGCCAGCAGCGCCTCAAACGGTGCCCTTAACTATGGCTACACCTTC. Protein sequence: CASSASNGALNYGYTF. The variable domain in full, with the rest retrieved from reference TRBV9 and TRBJ1-2, is DSGVTQTPKHLITATGQRVTLRCSPRSGDLSVYWYQQSLDQGLQFLIQYYNGEERAKGNILERFSAQQFPDLHSELNLSSLELGDSALYFCASSASNGALNYGYTFGSGTRLTVV.

V usage is TRBV5-1 and J usage is TRBJ2-7; D is unclear. CDR1 is SGHRS, CDR2 YFSETQ, per germline. Trimming removed 0 bases from V and 0 bases from J, with 13 bases in between. This CDR3 comprises 16 residues. The CDR3 bases are TGCGCCAGCAGCTTGGCCCTTGGTGAGAACTCCTACGAGCAGTACTTC. Encoded protein: CASSLALGENSYEQYF.

The chain carries TRBV5-1 and TRBJ2-5, with 14 bases fitting TRBD2. The CDR3 length is 17 residues. Germline V gene sequence: CDR1 SGHRS, CDR2 YFSETQ. J was trimmed by 7 bases and V by 3 bases; bases with no gene match: 11. The CDR3 region has the DNA TGCGCCAGCAGCTCGGGGACTAGCGGGAGCGGTTTAGGGACCCAGTACTTC. Translated: CASSSGTSGSGLGTQYF.

This clone was seen once. The V gene is TRBV14, the J gene TRBJ2-1; 9 bases are a match to TRBD2. Losses at the gene ends were 1 base for V and 8 bases for J; bases not matched to a gene: 12. The CDR3 sequence is 17 residues long. Germline-derived CDR1 and CDR2 are SGHDN and FVKESK. The CDR3 DNA sequence: TGTGCCAGCAGCCAAGCTAGGGGAGCGGGAGGTGTGGATGAGCAGTTCTTC. Translation gives CASSQARGAGGVDEQFF.

On this clone itself: Other DNA sequences of this sample code for an identical CDR3. The V and J genes are TRBV5-1 and TRBJ1-1; unclear D gene. This CDR3 has 14 amino acids. V was shortened by 1 base and J by 4 bases, with 11 bases between the two germline ends. CDR1 is SGHRS, CDR2 YFSETQ, per germline. CDR3 loop: CASSLSTGGTEAFF. In DNA form, the CDR3 reads TGCGCCAGCAGCTTGTCGACGGGTGGCACTGAAGCTTTCTTT.

The V and J genes are TRBV7-2 and TRBJ1-5; 11 bases agree with TRBD1. The CDR3 extends over 17 amino acids. CDR1 SGHTA and CDR2 FQGNSA come from the germline V gene. The J segment lost 3 bases and the V segment lost 2 bases, leaving 6 bases of the junction unmatched. DNA for the CDR3: TGTGCCAGCAGCTTATGGACAGGGGGCACCGTCAATCAGCCCCAGCATTTT. Amino acid sequence: CASSLWTGGTVNQPQHF. The full variable domain, its missing parts supplied by reference TRBV7-2 and TRBJ1-5, is GAGVSQSPSNKVTEKGKDVELRCDPISGHTALYWYRQSLGQGLEFLIYFQGNSAPDKSGLPSDRFSAERTGGSVSTLTIQRTQQEDSAVYLCASSLWTGGTVNQPQHFGDGTRLSIL.

The chain has TRBV4-2 and TRBJ2-1; 10 nucleotides match TRBD2. Trimming took 1 base from V and 6 from J; bases not matched to a gene: 6. The CDR3 sequence is 16 residues long. The germline gives CDR1 LGHNA, CDR2 YNFKEQ. CDR3 protein: CASSQGELAGFNEQFF. The CDR3 region has the DNA TGTGCCAGCAGCCAAGGGGAACTAGCGGGATTCAATGAGCAGTTCTTC.

The rearrangement uses TRBV7-9 and TRBJ1-2, with unresolved D. CDR3 length: 12 residues. Germline CDR1 and CDR2: SEHNR and FQNEAQ (reference sequence). V was clipped by 5 bases and J by 4 bases, with 8 bases between them. The CDR3 is CASSIPGYGYTF. The CDR3 nucleotides read TGTGCCAGCAGCATACCAGGCTATGGCTACACCTTC.

The V and J genes are TRBV6-4 and TRBJ2-1, with a weak D call TRBD2 (7 bases). Germline assignment: CDR1 MRHNA and CDR2 SNTAGT. The CDR3 has 17 amino acids. V lost 4 bases, J lost 6 bases, and 22 bases lay in between. As DNA, the CDR3 is TGTGCCAGCAGTGCCAGGATAGGGGGAGGGAGACGCAATGAGCAGTTCTTC. Translation: CASSARIGGGRRNEQFF.

This chain links TRBV29-1 with TRBJ1-4, with no clear D. Trimming pared 7 bases from V and 0 bases from J, leaving 6 bases between. This CDR3 has 12 residues. The germline V gene encodes CDR1 SQVTM and CDR2 ANQGSEA. The CDR3 sequence: CSGQATNEKLFF. Here the CDR3 DNA reads TGCAGCGGCCAGGCAACTAATGAAAAACTGTTTTTT. Together with reference TRBV29-1 and TRBJ1-4, the CDR3 gives the full variable domain: SAVISQKPSRDICQRGTSLTIQCQVDSQVTMMFWYRQQPGQSLTLIATANQGSEATYESGFVIDKFPISRPNLTFSTLTVSNMSPEDSSIYLCSGQATNEKLFFGSGTQLSVL.

Worth noting for this clone: The sample has other DNA sequences that encode this CDR3 too. This sequence joins TRBV9 and TRBJ2-3, with 11 bases fitting TRBD2. V dropped 5 bases and J dropped 2; count of bases not matched to a gene: 4. The germline gives CDR1 SGDLS, CDR2 YYNGEE. This CDR3 spans 15 amino acids. The CDR3 nucleotides read TGTGCCAGCAGTGTGACTAGCGGGACCACAGATACGCAGTATTTT. Translation: CASSVTSGTTDTQYF.

The rearrangement links TRBV25-1 to TRBJ1-3; 7 nucleotides align to TRBD1. Trimming cost V 3 bases and J 11 bases; bases outside gene matches: 4. Germline CDR1 is MGHDK and CDR2 is SYGVNS. The CDR3 totals 12 residues. Written as DNA, the CDR3 is TGTGCCAGCAGTGAGACAGGGTTCCCCATATATTTT. This encodes CASSETGFPIYF.

The rearrangement uses TRBV5-1 and TRBJ2-7, with 9 bases lining up with TRBD1. The CDR3 loop spans 16 amino acids. Trimming removed 5 bases from V and 5 bases from J; junction bases left unmatched: 14. Germline CDR1 is SGHRS and CDR2 is YFSETQ. CDR3 bases: TGCGCCAGCAGTTTACAGGGGGCAGGAAATGAGGACGAGCAGTACTTC. It yields the protein CASSLQGAGNEDEQYF.

The CDR3 coding sequence is TGTGCCAGTACGGGGACAGGGGGCATCGGGGAGCTGTTTTTT. Translated, it gives CASTGTGGIGELFF. The rearrangement uses TRBV19 and TRBJ2-2, with 12 bases identical to TRBD1. Trimming at V came to 7 bases and at J to 7 bases, leaving 4 bases not matched to a gene. This CDR3 region has 14 residues. Germline V gene sequence: CDR1 LNHDA, CDR2 SQIVND (reference sequence). The full variable domain, rest sourced from reference TRBV19 and TRBJ2-2, is DGGITQSPKYLFRKEGQNVTLSCEQNLNHDAMYWYRQDPGQGLRLIYYSQIVNDFQKGDIAEGYSVSREKKESFPLTVTSAQKNPTAFYLCASTGTGGIGELFFGEGSRLTVL.

CDR3 DNA sequence: TGCGCCAGCAGCTTGGTTGTAGGAAACACCGGGGAGCTGTTTTTT. It codes for CASSLVVGNTGELFF. This chain uses TRBV5-1 with TRBJ2-2; no definite D call. Per the germline V gene, CDR1 is SGHRS and CDR2 is YFSETQ. V lost 0 bases and J lost 2, with 8 bases in between. The CDR3 has 15 amino acids.

V gene TRBV10-2 combines with J gene TRBJ1-1; 10 bases align to TRBD1. Germline V CDR1 and CDR2: WSHSY, SAAADI. This CDR3 spans 16 amino acids. The V gene end was trimmed by 5 bases and the J gene end by 4 bases; junction bases not matched to a gene: 10. CDR3 amino acids: CASSLDRGVSGTEAFF. CDR3 sequence (DNA): TGCGCCAGCAGTCTGGACAGGGGGGTTAGTGGCACTGAAGCTTTCTTT.

The chain uses TRBV6-5 and TRBJ1-3, with a weak D call TRBD1 (6 bases). CDR3 size: 14 residues. CDR1 and CDR2 from the germline V gene are MNHEY and SVGAGI. V dropped 6 bases and J dropped 4 bases, with 13 bases sitting between them. CDR3 coding DNA: TGTGCCAGCAGAAAAACAGGGATGGGAAACACCATATATTTT. Translation gives CASRKTGMGNTIYF.